The clone carrying this TCR beta chain appeared many times. Its antigen is as yet unknown. This specimen belongs to a study of CD8 T cells in ankylosing spondylitis. General study results and limits: Relatively scarce in peripheral blood, disease-linked clones were CD8+. Roughly eight highly homologous variants made up a TCR beta motif that seemed to typify ankylosing spondylitis blood. In reactive arthritis synovial fluid and blood, some motif variants had been reported before.

Researchers built TCR beta libraries using quantitative 5'-RACE with molecular barcodes. TCRdb analysed the 5' RACE reads with MiXCR anew, one entry per CDR3 protein. Among approximately 150,000 distinct CDR3 sequences listed, just over 9.5% were seen once. Input material: blood, either unsorted or a sorted T cell fraction (not recorded which). This TCR was sampled from a female donor with ankylosing spondylitis or in good health (not recorded which).

The CDR3: CASSLGGEVQPQHF. The CDR3 DNA is TGTGCCAGCAGCTTAGGAGGGGAGGTTCAGCCCCAGCATTTT. This chain links TRBV7-9 with TRBJ1-5, with a tentative D call TRBD1 (5 bases). Germline-derived CDR1 and CDR2 are SEHNR and FQNEAQ (reference sequence). V was pared by 1 base and J by 6 bases, with 10 bases between. This CDR3 is 14 amino acids long.